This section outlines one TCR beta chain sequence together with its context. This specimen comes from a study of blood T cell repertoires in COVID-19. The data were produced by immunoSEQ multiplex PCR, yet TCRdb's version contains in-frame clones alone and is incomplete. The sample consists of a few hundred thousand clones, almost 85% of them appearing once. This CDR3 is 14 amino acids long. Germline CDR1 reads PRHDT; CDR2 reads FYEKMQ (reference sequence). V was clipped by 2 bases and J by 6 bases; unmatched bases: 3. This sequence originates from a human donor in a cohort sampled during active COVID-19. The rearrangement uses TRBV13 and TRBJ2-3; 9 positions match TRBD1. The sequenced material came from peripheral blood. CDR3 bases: TGTGCCAGCAGCTTATACAGGGGGCAGGATACGCAGTATTTT. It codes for CASSLYRGQDTQYF.